The 21 T cell receptor beta chains below were found in one sample sequenced in a study of cytomegalovirus exposure and HLA in healthy donors. PCR was performed using 60 Vbeta and 13 Jbeta primers. Produced via immunoSEQ multiplex PCR; TCRdb's table is partial and in-frame only. The sample records 140,000 to 150,000 clones, around 57% being singletons. The sequencing input was PBMCs. These receptors were taken from a male donor in good health and CMV-seronegative.

This clone was seen only a few times. V is TRBV7-2 and J is TRBJ2-2; perhaps TRBD2 as D (7 bases). There are 15 residues in the CDR3. V lost 1 base, J lost 7 bases, and 13 bases lay in between. From germline, CDR1 is SGHTA and CDR2 FQGNSA. This CDR3 is CASSLGGGQGGELFF. Here the CDR3 DNA reads TGTGCCAGCAGCTTAGGGGGGGGGCAGGGCGGGGAGCTGTTTTTT.

The V gene is TRBV2, the J gene TRBJ2-5; TRBD2 matches at 8 bases. This CDR3 has 14 amino acids. CDR1 is SNHLY and CDR2 is FYNNEI in the germline V gene. Germline trimming cut 8 bases from V and 1 base from J; bases unmatched to any gene: 6. The CDR3 DNA reads TGTGCCAGCCGGGGGGGGTGGGCCCAAGAGACCCAGTACTTC. Protein product: CASRGGWAQETQYF.

V and J are TRBV6-1 and TRBJ1-6; D unclear. CDR1 and CDR2 from the germline V gene are MNHNS and SASEGT. This CDR3 is 14 amino acids long. Trimming cost V 4 bases and J 8 bases, with 12 bases left between them. The CDR3 DNA reads as TGTGCCAGCAGTGGGAGGTTAGTAGATTCACCCCTCCACTTT. Translating gives CASSGRLVDSPLHF.

The V gene is TRBV19, the J gene TRBJ1-2, with D possibly being TRBD1 (6 bases). Germline CDR1 reads LNHDA; CDR2 reads SQIVND (reference sequence). V lost 5 bases and J 1 base, leaving 20 bases between the germline ends. The CDR3 is made up of 17 amino acids. CDR3 DNA sequence: TGTGCCAGTAGTCTTGCGACCTTCGGACAGTTTAACTATGGCTACACCTTC. This translates into CASSLATFGQFNYGYTF.

The chain recombines TRBV9 with TRBJ2-3; TRBD1 matches 8 bases. The CDR3 runs to 17 residues. From germline, CDR1 is SGDLS and CDR2 YYNGEE. V gave up 0 bases and J gave up 5 bases; unmatched junction bases: 11. The CDR3 reads CASSVGYGDRRLDTQYF. The CDR3 nucleotides are TGTGCCAGCAGCGTAGGCTATGGGGACAGGAGATTAGATACGCAGTATTTT.

The chain employs TRBV5-1 and TRBJ2-5; D is unclear. CDR1 is SGHRS and CDR2 is YFSETQ in the germline V gene. V dropped 0 bases and J dropped 0 bases, with 6 bases sitting between them. The CDR3 is 14 residues long. The CDR3 DNA is TGCGCCAGCAGCTTGGGAGTGTACCAAGAGACCCAGTACTTC. Residues: CASSLGVYQETQYF.

This clone was detected only a few times. V and J are TRBV2 and TRBJ1-5; 11 nucleotides match TRBD1. V shed 7 bases and J 2 bases; nucleotides not matched to a gene: 4. This CDR3 is built from 15 residues. The V gene's germline CDR1 is SNHLY and CDR2 FYNNEI. The CDR3 sequence: CASTKDRGRNQPQHF. CDR3 sequence (DNA): TGTGCCAGCACTAAGGACAGGGGGCGCAATCAGCCCCAGCATTTT.

This chain connects TRBV18 to TRBJ1-1; D call uncertain. V dropped 6 bases and J dropped 1 base, with 12 bases sitting between them. The CDR3 has 14 residues. CDR1 is KGHSH and CDR2 is LQKENI in the germline V gene. This chain's CDR3 is CASSGYTPNTEAFF. DNA of the CDR3: TGTGCCAGCTCGGGCTATACACCGAACACTGAAGCTTTCTTT.

This clone was seen only once. This rearrangement joins TRBV2 to TRBJ1-1, with a tentative D call TRBD1 (6 bases). The CDR3 is 15 amino acids. In germline, CDR1 is SNHLY, CDR2 FYNNEI. The V and J ends lost 7 bases and 0 bases respectively, with 15 bases between them. The CDR3: CASNPGQIMNTEAFF. CDR3 DNA: TGTGCCAGCAACCCGGGACAAATCATGAACACTGAAGCTTTCTTT.

The chain has TRBV4-1 and TRBJ1-1; D ambiguous. The germline V gene encodes CDR1 MGHRA and CDR2 YSYEKL. Trimming removed 2 bases at V and 4 bases at J, with 23 bases between. The CDR3 is 18 residues long. Here the CDR3 DNA reads TGCGCCAGCAGCCAATCCTCATTGCCGAGGTCGGTGGTCACTGAAGCTTTCTTT. It yields the protein CASSQSSLPRSVVTEAFF.

The chain has TRBV19 and TRBJ2-5; 12 nucleotides line up with TRBD2. The CDR3 is made up of 16 amino acids. After removal of 2 bases from V and 5 bases from J, the junction contained 6 bases not matched to a gene. The germline V gene encodes CDR1 LNHDA and CDR2 SQIVND (reference sequence). The CDR3: CASSITSLAGGETQYF. DNA of the CDR3: TGTGCCAGTAGTATAACCTCCCTAGCGGGGGGGGAGACCCAGTACTTC.

The chain couples TRBV7-2 to TRBJ2-7, with 13 bases fitting TRBD2. V lost 5 bases, J lost 7 bases, and 8 bases stayed unmatched. The length of the CDR3 is 15 residues. Germline V gene data show CDR1 as SGHTA and CDR2 as FQGNSA. This CDR3 is CASSPLPGLAGEQYF. CDR3 coding DNA: TGTGCCAGCAGCCCCCTGCCGGGACTAGCGGGGGAGCAGTACTTC.

This clone was picked up a small number of times. The chain carries TRBV4-3 and TRBJ2-7; no firm D call. V was cut by 6 bases and J by 2 bases, with 14 bases left in between. Germline V CDR1 and CDR2: LGHNA, YSLEER. This CDR3 has 14 residues. CDR3 in amino acids: CASSFKVGTYEQYF. CDR3 nucleotides: TGCGCCAGCAGTTTCAAGGTGGGCACCTACGAGCAGTACTTC.

This rearrangement joins TRBV19 to TRBJ1-4, with TRBD1 as a possible D gene (5 bases). CDR1 is LNHDA, CDR2 SQIVND, per germline (reference sequence). The length of the CDR3 is 14 residues. Trimming removed 5 bases at V and 8 bases at J, with 15 bases between. The CDR3 nucleotides are TGTGCCAGTAGTGCCGGGGACGCGGGGGAAAAACTGTTTTTT. Encoded protein: CASSAGDAGEKLFF.

This chain joins TRBV2 and TRBJ2-3; possibly TRBD1 for D (6 bases). V gave up 5 bases and J gave up 6 bases, with 12 bases separating them. Germline assignment: CDR1 SNHLY and CDR2 FYNNEI. This CDR3 is 13 amino acids long. The CDR3 DNA reads TGTGCCAGCAGTCCTCAGGGGTCCGATACGCAGTATTTT. It encodes CASSPQGSDTQYF.

This clone was detected a few times. V and J are TRBV4-1 and TRBJ2-7; 13 bases are a match to TRBD2. The germline CDR1 and CDR2 sequences are MGHRA and YSYEKL. This CDR3 is 17 amino acids long. V lost 3 bases and J lost 3; bases outside the gene matches: 8. This CDR3 is CASSQGTSGASHYEQYF. In nucleotides, the CDR3 is TGCGCCAGCAGCCAGGGGACTAGCGGGGCTTCTCACTACGAGCAGTACTTC.

This sequence joins TRBV7-9 and TRBJ2-1; 7 nucleotides align to TRBD1. Germline assignment: CDR1 SEHNR and CDR2 FQNEAQ (reference sequence). The ends lost 5 bases at V and 1 base at J; junction bases unmatched: 5. The CDR3 sequence is 15 residues long. For the CDR3, the DNA is TGTGCCAGCAGCCCCGGGACAGCTTCCTACAATGAGCAGTTCTTC. Residues: CASSPGTASYNEQFF.

This rearrangement joins TRBV19 to TRBJ2-3; 9 bases align to TRBD1. CDR1 LNHDA and CDR2 SQIVND come from the germline V gene (reference sequence). The CDR3 is 15 amino acids. J lost 6 bases, V lost 6 bases, and 10 bases had no gene match. The CDR3 region has the DNA TGTGCCAGTAGGATTGGACAGGGGAAAATTGATACGCAGTATTTT. Its protein is CASRIGQGKIDTQYF.

This clone was observed once. This chain joins TRBV19 and TRBJ2-5; TRBD2 is a possible D gene (5 bases). This CDR3 contains 16 residues. With 3 bases removed from V and 7 bases from J, the gap between germline ends came to 21 bases. CDR1 LNHDA and CDR2 SQIVND come from the germline V gene (reference sequence). The CDR3 coding sequence is TGTGCCAGTAGTATTGGGGAGTCAGCTGGCTTGGGGACCCAGTACTTC. Protein product: CASSIGESAGLGTQYF.

V gene TRBV18 combines with J gene TRBJ1-3; D not resolved. With 0 bases removed from V and 7 bases from J, the gap between germline ends came to 10 bases. CDR1 is KGHSH, CDR2 LQKENI, per germline. There are 14 residues in the CDR3. In DNA form, the CDR3 reads TGTGCCAGCTCACCACCGACGGGTTTCAACACCATATATTTT. Its protein product is CASSPPTGFNTIYF.

This chain joins TRBV6-5 and TRBJ1-6; D not certain. The CDR3 sequence is 15 residues long. Germline CDR1 reads MNHEY; CDR2 reads SVGAGI. V lost 2 bases and J 5 bases, leaving 10 bases between the germline ends. The CDR3 nucleotides read TGTGCCAGCAGTTACGGCGGAGGTGATAATTCACCCCTCCACTTT. It translates to CASSYGGGDNSPLHF.